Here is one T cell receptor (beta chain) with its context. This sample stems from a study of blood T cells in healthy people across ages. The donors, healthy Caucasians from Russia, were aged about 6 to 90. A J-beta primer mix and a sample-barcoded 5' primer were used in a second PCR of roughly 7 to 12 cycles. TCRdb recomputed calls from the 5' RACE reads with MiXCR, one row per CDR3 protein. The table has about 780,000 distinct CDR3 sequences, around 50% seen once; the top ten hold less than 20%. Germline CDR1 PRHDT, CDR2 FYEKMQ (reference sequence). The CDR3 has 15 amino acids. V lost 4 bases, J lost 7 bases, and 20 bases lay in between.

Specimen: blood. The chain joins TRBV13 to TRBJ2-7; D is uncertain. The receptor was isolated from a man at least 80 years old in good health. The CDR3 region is CASSWKRTTVNEQYF. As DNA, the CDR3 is TGTGCCAGCAGCTGGAAGCGAACTACGGTCAATGAGCAGTACTTC.